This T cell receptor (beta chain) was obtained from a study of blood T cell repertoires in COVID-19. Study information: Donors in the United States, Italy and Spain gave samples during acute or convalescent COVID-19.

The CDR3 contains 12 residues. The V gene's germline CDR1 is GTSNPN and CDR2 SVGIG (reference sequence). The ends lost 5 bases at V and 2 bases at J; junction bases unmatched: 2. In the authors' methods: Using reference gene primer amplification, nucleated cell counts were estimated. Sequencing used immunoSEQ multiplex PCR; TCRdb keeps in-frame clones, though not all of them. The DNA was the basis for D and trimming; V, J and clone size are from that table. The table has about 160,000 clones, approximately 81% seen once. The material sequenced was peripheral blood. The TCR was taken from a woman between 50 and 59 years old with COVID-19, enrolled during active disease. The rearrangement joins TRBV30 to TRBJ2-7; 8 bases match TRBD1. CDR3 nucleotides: TGTGCCTGGGACAGGGGACCCTACGAGCAGTACTTC. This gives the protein CAWDRGPYEQYF.